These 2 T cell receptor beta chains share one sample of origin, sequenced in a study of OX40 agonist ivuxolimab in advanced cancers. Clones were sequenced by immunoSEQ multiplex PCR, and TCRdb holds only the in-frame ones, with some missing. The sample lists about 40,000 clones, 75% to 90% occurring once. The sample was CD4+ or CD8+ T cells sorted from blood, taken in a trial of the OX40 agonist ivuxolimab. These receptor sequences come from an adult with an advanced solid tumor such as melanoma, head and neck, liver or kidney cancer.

The CDR3 region is CASSLGREGNTEAFF. The CDR3 bases are TGTGCCAGCAGCTTAGGGCGGGAAGGGAACACTGAAGCTTTCTTT. V and J are TRBV7-2 and TRBJ1-1; D ambiguous. This CDR3 region has 15 residues. The germline CDR1 and CDR2 sequences are SGHTA and FQGNSA. V was pared by 1 base and J by 1 base, with 10 bases between. The whole variable domain, remainder taken from reference TRBV7-2 and TRBJ1-1, is GAGVSQSPSNKVTEKGKDVELRCDPISGHTALYWYRQSLGQGLEFLIYFQGNSAPDKSGLPSDRFSAERTGGSVSTLTIQRTQQEDSAVYLCASSLGREGNTEAFFGQGTRLTVV.

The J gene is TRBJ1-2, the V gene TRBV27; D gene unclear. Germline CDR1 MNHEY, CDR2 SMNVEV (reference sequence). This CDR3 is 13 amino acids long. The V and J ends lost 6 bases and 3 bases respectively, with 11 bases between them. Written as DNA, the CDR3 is TGTGCCAGCAGACGGGAAAGGGACTATGGCTACACCTTC. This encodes CASRRERDYGYTF.